The T cell receptor beta chain described here comes from a study of blood T cells in healthy people across ages. Across the study: Per two T cells, about one barcoded beta molecule was captured through template switching.

The use of a sample-barcoded 5' primer and a J-beta primer mix characterized a second PCR of roughly 7 to 11 cycles. Each cDNA molecule was tagged by a template-switch adaptor with 12 random nucleotides. TCRdb recomputed calls from the 5' RACE reads with MiXCR, one row per CDR3 protein. The sample shows about 570,000 distinct CDR3 sequences, 27% of them seen only once. V was pared by 0 bases and J by 0 bases, with 8 bases between. Per the germline V gene, CDR1 is SGHVS and CDR2 is FQNEAQ. This CDR3 comprises 16 residues. This clonotype originated in a woman in her seventies in good health. Sequencing input: blood. The chain uses TRBV7-8 and TRBJ2-2; the D gene is possibly TRBD2 (5 bases). CDR3 sequence (DNA): TGTGCCAGCAGCTTAGCAGAGGGTACGAACACCGGGGAGCTGTTTTTT. Translating gives CASSLAEGTNTGELFF.